This T cell receptor beta chain was found in a study of T cell repertoires in cytomegalovirus infection. About the study: Public TCR beta signature analysis indicated the presence of both CMV infection and matching HLA type.

Study-wide points: HLA-C-restricted, CMV-specific TCR beta clonotypes were dominant ex vivo. Based on cumulative public TCR beta family frequency, carriers of CMV plus the relevant HLA were identified.

MiXCR, run by TCRdb on the reads, gives a single entry per CDR3 protein. The sample has under 800,000 distinct CDR3 sequences, approximately 25% seen once. The CDR3 runs to 12 residues. Between the trimmed V and J ends, which lost 5 bases and 9 bases, there was a span of 11 bases. In germline, CDR1 is SGHNT, CDR2 YENEEA. Worth noting for this clonotype: Its antigen is still unknown.

This chain links TRBV11-3 with TRBJ2-1; tentatively, D is TRBD1 (5 bases). This TCR was recovered from a human donor in good health (CMV status not recorded). Some clones in this sample may be carry-over from other donors' samples. Sequences were obtained from CD8+ T cells from PBMCs. Here the CDR3 reads CASSPDNLEQFF. For the CDR3, the DNA is TGTGCCAGCAGCCCGGACAACCTTGAGCAGTTCTTC.